These 2 T cell receptor beta chains came from one sample sequenced in a study of T cell changes during pregnancy in multiple sclerosis (dated by TCRdb to the late 2010s). Libraries were prepared through the immunoSEQ multiplex PCR assay. The clones in this table, taken by TCRdb from immuneACCESS, are in-frame only. Not every clone is retained; where verified, under half of the shortfall comes from an unresolved V gene, and the cause of the rest is unknown. Across this sample there are about 72,000 clones, with roughly 92% seen only once. Roughly 1.7% of the sample goes to the ten largest clones. The sample was peripheral blood, taken in the first trimester of pregnancy. The source of these receptors is a female donor in good health, enrolled as a control in a pregnancy study.

The chain carries TRBV5-1 and TRBJ1-3; 8 positions match TRBD1. CDR1 SGHRS and CDR2 YFSETQ come from the germline V gene. CDR3 length equals 16 residues. Trimming removed 4 bases from V and 4 bases from J; junction bases left unmatched: 10. The CDR3 sequence: CASSLNRRGLGNTIYF. CDR3 DNA sequence: TGCGCCAGCAGCCTGAATCGCAGGGGGCTGGGAAACACCATATATTTT.

CDR3 coding DNA: TGTGCCAGCAGCTTTGGGCTAGCGGGAAATGAGCAGTTCTTC. Amino acid sequence: CASSFGLAGNEQFF. The chain employs TRBV11-3 and TRBJ2-1, with TRBD2 matching over 9 bases. CDR1 is SGHNT and CDR2 is YENEEA in the germline V gene. This CDR3 is 14 amino acids long. Trimming at V came to 3 bases and at J to 7 bases, leaving 4 bases not matched to a gene.